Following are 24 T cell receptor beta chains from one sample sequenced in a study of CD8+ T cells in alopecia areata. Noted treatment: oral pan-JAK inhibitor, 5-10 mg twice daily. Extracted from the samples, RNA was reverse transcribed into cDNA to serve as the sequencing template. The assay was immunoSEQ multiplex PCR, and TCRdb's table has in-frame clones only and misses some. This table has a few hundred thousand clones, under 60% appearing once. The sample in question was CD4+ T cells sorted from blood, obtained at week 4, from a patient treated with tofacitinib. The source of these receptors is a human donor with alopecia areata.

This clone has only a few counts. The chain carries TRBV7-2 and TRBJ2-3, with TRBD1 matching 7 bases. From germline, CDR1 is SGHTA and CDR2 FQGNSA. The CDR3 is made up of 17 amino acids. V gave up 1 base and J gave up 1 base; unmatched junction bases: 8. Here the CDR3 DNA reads TGTGCCAGCAGCTTAGGGAGACAGGGTGGGGGCACAGATACGCAGTATTTT. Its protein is CASSLGRQGGGTDTQYF.

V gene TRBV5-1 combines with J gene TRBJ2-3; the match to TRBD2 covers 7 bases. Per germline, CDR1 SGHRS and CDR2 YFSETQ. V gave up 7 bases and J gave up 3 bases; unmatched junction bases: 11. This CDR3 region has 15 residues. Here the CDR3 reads CASRRSGAETDTQYF. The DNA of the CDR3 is TGCGCCAGCCGGCGCAGCGGGGCCGAGACAGATACGCAGTATTTT. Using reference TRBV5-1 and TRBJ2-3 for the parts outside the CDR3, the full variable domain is KAGVTQTPRYLIKTRGQQVTLSCSPISGHRSVSWYQQTPGQGLQFLFEYFSETQRNKGNFPGRFSGRQFSNSRSEMNVSTLELGDSALYLCASRRSGAETDTQYFGPGTRLTVL.

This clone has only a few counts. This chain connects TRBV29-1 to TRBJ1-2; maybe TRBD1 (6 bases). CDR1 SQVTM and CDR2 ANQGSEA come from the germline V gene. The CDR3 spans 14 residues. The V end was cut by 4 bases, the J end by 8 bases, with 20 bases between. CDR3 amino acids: CSVVPPDRRTGYTF. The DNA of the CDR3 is TGCAGCGTTGTCCCCCCTGACAGGCGAACGGGCTACACCTTC.

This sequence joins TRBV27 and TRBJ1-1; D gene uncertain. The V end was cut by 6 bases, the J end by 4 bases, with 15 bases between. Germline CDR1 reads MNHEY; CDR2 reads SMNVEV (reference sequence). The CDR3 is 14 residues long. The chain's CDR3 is CASRPLDRTTEAFF. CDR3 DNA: TGTGCCAGCAGGCCATTAGACCGGACCACTGAAGCTTTCTTT.

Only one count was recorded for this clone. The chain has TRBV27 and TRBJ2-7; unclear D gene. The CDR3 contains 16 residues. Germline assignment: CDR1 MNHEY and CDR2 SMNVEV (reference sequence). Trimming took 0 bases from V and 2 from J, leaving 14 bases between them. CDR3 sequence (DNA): TGTGCCAGCAGTTTATCGATAACGGGCAGCACCTACGAGCAGTACTTC. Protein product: CASSLSITGSTYEQYF.

In DNA, the CDR3 is TGTGCCAGCAGTGATTACTCTGGAAACACCATATATTTT. Amino acids: CASSDYSGNTIYF. The gene calls are TRBV25-1 and TRBJ1-3; D unresolved. V was pared by 3 bases and J by 0 bases, with 3 bases between. This CDR3 contains 13 residues. CDR1 and CDR2 (germline): MGHDK, SYGVNS. Using reference TRBV25-1 and TRBJ1-3 for the parts outside the CDR3, the full variable domain is EADIYQTPRYLVIGTGKKITLECSQTMGHDKMYWYQQDPGMELHLIHYSYGVNSTEKGDLSSESTVSRIRTEHFPLTLESARPSHTSQYLCASSDYSGNTIYFGEGSWLTVV.

The CDR3 here is CASSLGLGETQYF. In DNA form, the CDR3 reads TGTGCCAGCAGCCTCGGGTTAGGAGAGACCCAGTACTTC. The chain employs TRBV7-7 and TRBJ2-5; unclear D gene. CDR1 SSHAT and CDR2 FNYEAQ come from the germline V gene (reference sequence). Trimming pared 5 bases from V and 4 bases from J, leaving 11 bases between. The CDR3 covers 13 residues.

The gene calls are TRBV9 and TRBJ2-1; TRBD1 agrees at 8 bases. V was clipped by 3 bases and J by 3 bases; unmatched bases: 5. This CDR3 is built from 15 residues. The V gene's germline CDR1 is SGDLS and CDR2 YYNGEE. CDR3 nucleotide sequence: TGTGCCAGCAGCGCCGGACAGGGAATCTACAATGAGCAGTTCTTC. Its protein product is CASSAGQGIYNEQFF.

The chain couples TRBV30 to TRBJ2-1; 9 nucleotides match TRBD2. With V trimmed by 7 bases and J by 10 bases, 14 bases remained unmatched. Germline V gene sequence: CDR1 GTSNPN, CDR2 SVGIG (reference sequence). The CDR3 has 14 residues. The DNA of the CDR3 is TGTGCCTCCCGGGGCCTAGCGGGGAGGCAAGAGCAGTTCTTC. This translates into CASRGLAGRQEQFF.

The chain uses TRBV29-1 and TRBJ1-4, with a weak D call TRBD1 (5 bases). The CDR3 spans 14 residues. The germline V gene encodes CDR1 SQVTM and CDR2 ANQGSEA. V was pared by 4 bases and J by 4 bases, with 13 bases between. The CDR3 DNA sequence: TGCAGCGTTGGTCCGGGACGGAATAATGAAAAACTGTTTTTT. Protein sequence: CSVGPGRNNEKLFF.

CDR3 region: CASTGLEKRDIPLFF. The CDR3 DNA follows: TGTGCCAGCACCGGACTAGAAAAACGGGACATTCCCCTGTTTTTT. The V and J genes are TRBV6-6 and TRBJ1-4; TRBD1 is a possible D gene (6 bases). Deletions cut 7 bases from V and 14 bases from J, with 26 bases between. CDR1 MNHNY and CDR2 SVGAGI come from the germline V gene (reference sequence). The CDR3 covers 15 residues.

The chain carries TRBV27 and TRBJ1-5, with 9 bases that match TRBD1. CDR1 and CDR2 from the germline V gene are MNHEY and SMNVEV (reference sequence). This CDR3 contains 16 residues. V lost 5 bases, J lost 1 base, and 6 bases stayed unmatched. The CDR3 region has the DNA TGTGCCAGCAGTCCGCGGACAGGGGTGAGCAATCAGCCCCAGCATTTT. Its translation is CASSPRTGVSNQPQHF.

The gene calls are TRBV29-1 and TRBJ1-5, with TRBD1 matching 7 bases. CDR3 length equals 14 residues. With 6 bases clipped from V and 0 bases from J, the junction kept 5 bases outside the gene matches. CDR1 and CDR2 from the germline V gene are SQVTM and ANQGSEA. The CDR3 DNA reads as TGCAGCGTAGGGGACAGTTATAGCAATCAGCCCCAGCATTTT. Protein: CSVGDSYSNQPQHF.

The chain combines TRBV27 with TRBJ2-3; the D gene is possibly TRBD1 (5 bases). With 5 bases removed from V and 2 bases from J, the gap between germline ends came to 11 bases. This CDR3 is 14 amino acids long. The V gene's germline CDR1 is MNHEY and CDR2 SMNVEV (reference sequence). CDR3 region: CASSQGTPTDTQYF. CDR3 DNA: TGTGCCAGCAGTCAGGGAACCCCCACAGATACGCAGTATTTT.

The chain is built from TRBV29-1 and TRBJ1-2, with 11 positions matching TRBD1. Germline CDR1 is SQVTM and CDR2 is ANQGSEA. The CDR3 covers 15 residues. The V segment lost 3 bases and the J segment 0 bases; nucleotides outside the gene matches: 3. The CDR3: CSVEGQGVANYGYTF. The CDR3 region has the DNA TGCAGCGTTGAGGGACAGGGGGTAGCTAACTATGGCTACACCTTC.

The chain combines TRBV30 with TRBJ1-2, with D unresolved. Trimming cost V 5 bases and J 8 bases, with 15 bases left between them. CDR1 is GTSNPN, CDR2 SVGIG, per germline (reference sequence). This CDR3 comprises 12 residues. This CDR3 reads CAWGRSVVGYTF. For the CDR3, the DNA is TGTGCCTGGGGACGATCGGTGGTAGGCTACACCTTC.

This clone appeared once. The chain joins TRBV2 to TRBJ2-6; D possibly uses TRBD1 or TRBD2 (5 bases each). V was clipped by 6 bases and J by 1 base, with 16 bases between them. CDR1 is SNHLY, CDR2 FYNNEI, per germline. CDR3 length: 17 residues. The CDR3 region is CASRDPGRISGANVLTF. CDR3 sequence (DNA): TGTGCCAGCAGGGATCCGGGACGGATATCTGGGGCCAACGTCCTGACTTTC. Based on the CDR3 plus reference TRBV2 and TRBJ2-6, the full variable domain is EPEVTQTPSHQVTQMGQEVILRCVPISNHLYFYWYRQILGQKVEFLVSFYNNEISEKSEIFDDQFSVERPDGSNFTLKIRSTKLEDSAMYFCASRDPGRISGANVLTFGAGSRLTVL.

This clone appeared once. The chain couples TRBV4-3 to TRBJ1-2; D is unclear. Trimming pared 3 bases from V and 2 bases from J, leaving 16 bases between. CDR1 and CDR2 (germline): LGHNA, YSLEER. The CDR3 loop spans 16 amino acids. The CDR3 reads CASSQSPGHLNYGYTF. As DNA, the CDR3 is TGCGCCAGCAGCCAGTCCCCGGGTCACCTAAACTATGGCTACACCTTC.

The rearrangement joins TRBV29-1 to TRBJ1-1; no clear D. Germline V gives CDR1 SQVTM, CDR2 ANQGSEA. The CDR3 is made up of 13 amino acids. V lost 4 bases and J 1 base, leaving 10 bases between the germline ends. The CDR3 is CSVVGRWNTEAFF. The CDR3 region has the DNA TGCAGCGTTGTCGGCAGATGGAACACTGAAGCTTTCTTT.

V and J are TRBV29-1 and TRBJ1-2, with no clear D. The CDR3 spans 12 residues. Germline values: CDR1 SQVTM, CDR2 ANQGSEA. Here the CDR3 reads CTFRESTYGYTF. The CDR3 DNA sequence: TGCACCTTTAGAGAATCTACGTATGGCTACACCTTC.

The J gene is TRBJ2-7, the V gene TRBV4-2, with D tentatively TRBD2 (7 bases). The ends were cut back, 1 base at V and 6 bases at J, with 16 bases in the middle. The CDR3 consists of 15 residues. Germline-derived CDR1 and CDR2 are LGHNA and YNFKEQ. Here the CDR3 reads CASSQVTGGRSEQYF. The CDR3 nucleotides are TGTGCCAGCAGCCAAGTGACGGGGGGCCGTAGCGAGCAGTACTTC.

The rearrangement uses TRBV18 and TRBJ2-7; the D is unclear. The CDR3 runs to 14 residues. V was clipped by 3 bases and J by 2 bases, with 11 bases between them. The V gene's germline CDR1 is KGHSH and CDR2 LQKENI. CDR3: CASSPGGRAYEQYF. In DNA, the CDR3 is TGTGCCAGCTCACCGGGCGGACGAGCCTACGAGCAGTACTTC. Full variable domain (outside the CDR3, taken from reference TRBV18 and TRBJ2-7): NAGVMQNPRHLVRRRGQEARLRCSPMKGHSHVYWYRQLPEEGLKFMVYLQKENIIDESGMPKERFSAEFPKEGPSILRIQQVVRGDSAAYFCASSPGGRAYEQYFGPGTRLTVT.

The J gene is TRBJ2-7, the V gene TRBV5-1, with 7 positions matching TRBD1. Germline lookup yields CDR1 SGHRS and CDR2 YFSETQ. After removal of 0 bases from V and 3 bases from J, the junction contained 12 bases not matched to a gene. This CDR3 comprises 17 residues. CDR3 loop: CASSLDLLVGQNYEQYF. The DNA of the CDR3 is TGCGCCAGCAGCTTGGATTTACTAGTGGGACAGAACTACGAGCAGTACTTC. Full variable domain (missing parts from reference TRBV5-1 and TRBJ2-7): KAGVTQTPRYLIKTRGQQVTLSCSPISGHRSVSWYQQTPGQGLQFLFEYFSETQRNKGNFPGRFSGRQFSNSRSEMNVSTLELGDSALYLCASSLDLLVGQNYEQYFGPGTRLTVT.

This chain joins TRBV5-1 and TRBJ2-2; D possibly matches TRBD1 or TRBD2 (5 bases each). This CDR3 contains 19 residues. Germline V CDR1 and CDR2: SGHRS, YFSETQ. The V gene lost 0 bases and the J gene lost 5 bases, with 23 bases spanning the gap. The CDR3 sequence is CASSLDPGGSGKKTGELFF. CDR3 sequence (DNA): TGCGCCAGCAGCTTGGACCCCGGAGGTTCAGGGAAAAAGACCGGGGAGCTGTTTTTT.